Detailed here is one T cell receptor beta chain. The antigen is not known. This sample was included in a study of T cells in Graves' hyperthyroidism and ophthalmopathy. Study outcomes and limitations: In the analysis, a 13 V-J model separated ophthalmopathy from stable hyperthyroidism.

RNA transcripts were the template for amplifying TCR beta CDR3 regions. RT-PCR in the first round (using the HTBI primer set) targeted the TCR CDR3. TCRdb passed the multiplex PCR reads through MiXCR, listing each CDR3 protein once. The repertoire consists of approximately 330,000 distinct CDR3 sequences, with roughly 20% occurring once and the leading ten covering approximately 49%. Hyperthyroidism in the patients, aged 18 to 65, was newly diagnosed and under 2 months in duration. CDR3 length equals 16 residues. V shed 2 bases, J shed 5 bases, and the junction held 6 bases outside the gene matches. Germline V CDR1 and CDR2: ENHRY, SYGVKD.

Sequenced material: blood. The TCR originated in a woman aged 50 to 65 with Graves' hyperthyroidism. The V gene is TRBV10-3, the J gene TRBJ2-5; the match to TRBD2 covers 12 bases. CDR3 protein: CAISESLAGGRETQYF. CDR3 coding DNA: TGTGCCATCAGTGAGAGTCTAGCGGGGGGGCGTGAGACCCAGTACTTC.